This T cell receptor beta chain stems from a study of cytomegalovirus exposure and HLA in healthy donors. Germline lookup yields CDR1 MNHEY and CDR2 SMNVEV (reference sequence). The ends lost 4 bases at V and 4 bases at J; junction bases unmatched: 2. This CDR3 contains 16 residues. Researchers ran the PCR with 60 Vbeta and 13 Jbeta primers. Sequencing was performed with immunoSEQ multiplex PCR; in TCRdb, only in-frame clones are kept and a portion is missing. The sample has some 120,000 clones, approximately 8.6% seen once. Concerning this clone itself: At the DNA level, this CDR3 is encoded by other sequences in the same sample as well.

This sequence originates from a woman between 40 and 55 years old in good health and CMV-seropositive. The chain links TRBV27 to TRBJ2-1; 15 bases agree with TRBD2. The specimen was PBMCs. CDR3 residues: CASSSGTSGGYNEQFF. CDR3 coding DNA: TGTGCCAGCAGTTCCGGGACTAGCGGGGGGTACAATGAGCAGTTCTTC.